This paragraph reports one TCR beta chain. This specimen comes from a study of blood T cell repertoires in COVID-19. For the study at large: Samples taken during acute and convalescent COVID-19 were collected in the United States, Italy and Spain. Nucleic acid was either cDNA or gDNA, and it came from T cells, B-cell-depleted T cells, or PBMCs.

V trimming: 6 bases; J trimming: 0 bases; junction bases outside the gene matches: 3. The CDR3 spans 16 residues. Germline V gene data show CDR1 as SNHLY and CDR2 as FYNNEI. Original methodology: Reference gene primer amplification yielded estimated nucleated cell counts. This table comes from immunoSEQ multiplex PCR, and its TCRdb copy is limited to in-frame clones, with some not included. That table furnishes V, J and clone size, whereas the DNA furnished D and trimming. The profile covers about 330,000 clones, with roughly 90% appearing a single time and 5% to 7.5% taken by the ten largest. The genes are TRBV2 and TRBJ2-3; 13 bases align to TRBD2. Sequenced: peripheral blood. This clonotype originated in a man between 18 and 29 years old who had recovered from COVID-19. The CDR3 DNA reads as TGTGCCAGCAGGACTAGCGGGGGGCTGAGCACAGATACGCAGTATTTT. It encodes CASRTSGGLSTDTQYF.